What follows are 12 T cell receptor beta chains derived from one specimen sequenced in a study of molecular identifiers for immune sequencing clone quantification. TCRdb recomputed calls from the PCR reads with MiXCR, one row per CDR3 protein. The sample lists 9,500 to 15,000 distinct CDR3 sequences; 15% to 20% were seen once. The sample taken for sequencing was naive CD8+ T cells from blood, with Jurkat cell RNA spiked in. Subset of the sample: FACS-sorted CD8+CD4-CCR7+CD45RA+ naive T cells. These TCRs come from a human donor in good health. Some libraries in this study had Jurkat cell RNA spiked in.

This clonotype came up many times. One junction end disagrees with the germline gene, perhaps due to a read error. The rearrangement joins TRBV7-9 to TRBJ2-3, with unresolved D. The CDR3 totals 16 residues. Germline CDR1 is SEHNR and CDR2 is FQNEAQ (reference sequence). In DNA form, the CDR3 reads TGTGTCAGCACCGATCCATCCCGGACCAGCACAGATACGCAGTATTTT. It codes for CVSTDPSRTSTDTQYF.

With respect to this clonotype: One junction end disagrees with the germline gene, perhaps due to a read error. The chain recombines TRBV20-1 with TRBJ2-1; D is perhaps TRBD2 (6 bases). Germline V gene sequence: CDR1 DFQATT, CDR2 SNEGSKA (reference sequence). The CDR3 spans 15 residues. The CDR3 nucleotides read TGCAGTGCTAGAGAACCGGGAGCACACTACAGTGAGCAGTTCTTC. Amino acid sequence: CSAREPGAHYSEQFF.

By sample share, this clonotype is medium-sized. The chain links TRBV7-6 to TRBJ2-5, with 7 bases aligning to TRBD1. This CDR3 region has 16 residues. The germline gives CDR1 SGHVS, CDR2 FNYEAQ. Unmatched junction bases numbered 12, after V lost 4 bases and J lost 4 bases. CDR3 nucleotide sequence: TGTGCCAGCAGCTCCCGCCCCGACAGGGTCTTAGAGACCCAGTACTTC. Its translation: CASSSRPDRVLETQYF.

CDR3 sequence: CAGRTANTGELFF. The CDR3 DNA follows: TGTGCCGGTCGGACAGCGAACACCGGGGAGCTGTTTTTT. The chain couples TRBV11-3 to TRBJ2-2, with D perhaps matching TRBD1 (6 bases). V lost 11 bases, J lost 0 bases, and 10 bases lay in between. The CDR3 spans 13 residues. The germline gives CDR1 SGHNT, CDR2 YENEEA.

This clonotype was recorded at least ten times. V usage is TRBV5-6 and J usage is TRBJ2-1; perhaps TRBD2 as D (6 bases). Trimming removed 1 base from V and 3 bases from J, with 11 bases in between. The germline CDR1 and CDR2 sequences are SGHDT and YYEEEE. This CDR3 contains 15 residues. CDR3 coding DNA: TGTGCCAGCAGCTTGTCGGGACTCTTCTACAATGAGCAGTTCTTC. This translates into CASSLSGLFYNEQFF.

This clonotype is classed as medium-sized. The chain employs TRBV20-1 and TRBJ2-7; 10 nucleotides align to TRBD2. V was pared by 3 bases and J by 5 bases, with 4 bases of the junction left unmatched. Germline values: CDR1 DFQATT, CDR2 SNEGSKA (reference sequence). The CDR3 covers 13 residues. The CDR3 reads CSARTSGPHEQYF. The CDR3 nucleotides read TGCAGTGCTAGGACTAGCGGGCCCCACGAGCAGTACTTC.

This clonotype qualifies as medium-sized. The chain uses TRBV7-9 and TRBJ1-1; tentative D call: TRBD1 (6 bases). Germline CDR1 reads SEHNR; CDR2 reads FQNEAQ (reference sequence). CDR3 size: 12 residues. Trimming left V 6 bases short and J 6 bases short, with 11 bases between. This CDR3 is CASRDSGAEAFF. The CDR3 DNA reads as TGTGCCAGCAGGGACAGCGGCGCTGAAGCTTTCTTT.

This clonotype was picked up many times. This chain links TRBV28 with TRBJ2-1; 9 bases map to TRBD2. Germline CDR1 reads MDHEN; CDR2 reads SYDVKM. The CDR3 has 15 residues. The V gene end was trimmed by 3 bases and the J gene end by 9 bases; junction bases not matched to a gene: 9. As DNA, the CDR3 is TGTGCCAGCAGTTTTCCGCGGGAGGGCCGGGTTGAGCAGTTCTTC. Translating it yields CASSFPREGRVEQFF. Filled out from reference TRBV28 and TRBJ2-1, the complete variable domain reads DVKVTQSSRYLVKRTGEKVFLECVQDMDHENMFWYRQDPGLGLRLIYFSYDVKMKEKGDIPEGYSVSREKKERFSLILESASTNQTSMYLCASSFPREGRVEQFFGPGTRLTVL.

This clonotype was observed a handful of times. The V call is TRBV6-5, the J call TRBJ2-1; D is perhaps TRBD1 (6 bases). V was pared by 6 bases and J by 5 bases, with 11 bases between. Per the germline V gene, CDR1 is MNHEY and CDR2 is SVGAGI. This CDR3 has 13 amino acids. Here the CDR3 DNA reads TGTGCCAGCAGCCAGGACAGAGACAATGAGCAGTTCTTC. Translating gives CASSQDRDNEQFF.

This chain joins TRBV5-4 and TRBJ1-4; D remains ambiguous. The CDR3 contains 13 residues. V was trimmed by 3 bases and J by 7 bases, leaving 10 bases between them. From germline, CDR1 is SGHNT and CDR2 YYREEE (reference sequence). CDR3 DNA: TGTGCCAGCAGCTGGCGGGGAAGTGAAAAACTGTTTTTT. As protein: CASSWRGSEKLFF. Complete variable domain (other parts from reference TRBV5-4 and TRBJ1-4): ETGVTQSPTHLIKTRGQQVTLRCSSQSGHNTVSWYQQALGQGPQFIFQYYREEENGRGNFPPRFSGLQFPNYSSELNVNALELDDSALYLCASSWRGSEKLFFGSGTQLSVL.

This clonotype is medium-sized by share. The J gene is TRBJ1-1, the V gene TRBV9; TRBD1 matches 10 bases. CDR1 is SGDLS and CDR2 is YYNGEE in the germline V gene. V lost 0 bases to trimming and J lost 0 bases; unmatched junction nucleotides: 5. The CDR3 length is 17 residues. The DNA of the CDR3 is TGTGCCAGCAGCGTAGGACAGGGGGCTCTCATGAACACTGAAGCTTTCTTT. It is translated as CASSVGQGALMNTEAFF.

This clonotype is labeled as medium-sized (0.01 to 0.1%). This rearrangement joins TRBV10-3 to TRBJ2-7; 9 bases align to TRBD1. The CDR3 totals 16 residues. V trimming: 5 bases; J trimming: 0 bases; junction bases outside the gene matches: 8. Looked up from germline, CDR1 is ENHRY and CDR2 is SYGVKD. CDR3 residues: CAISTTDRGSSYEQYF. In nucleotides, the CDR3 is TGTGCCATCAGTACGACGGACAGGGGTAGCTCCTACGAGCAGTACTTC.